Below are 22 T cell receptor beta chains sequenced from a single sample in a study of shared clonotypes between healthy human individuals. Clones were read by immunoSEQ multiplex PCR, and TCRdb kept only the in-frame ones, dropping some. The sample holds approximately 340,000 clones, around 70% seen once. The sequenced sample consisted of memory CD4+ T cells sorted from blood. Subset given: CD45RA-negative fraction. These receptors all come from a man aged 25-40 years in good health.

The rearrangement uses TRBV15 and TRBJ2-5; TRBD2 aligns across 10 bases. CDR3 length: 15 residues. V shed 8 bases, J shed 3 bases, and the junction held 9 bases outside the gene matches. The germline V gene encodes CDR1 LNHNV and CDR2 YYDKDF (reference sequence). The CDR3 protein is CATGAGGPQEETQYF. For the CDR3, the DNA is TGTGCCACCGGAGCGGGAGGGCCTCAGGAAGAGACCCAGTACTTC.

This clone was detected a few times. The chain's CDR3 is CASSLYLGASNTEAFF. The CDR3, as DNA: TGTGCCAGCAGCTTATACTTGGGCGCGTCGAACACTGAAGCTTTCTTT. The chain carries TRBV5-4 and TRBJ1-1; D not certain. Germline CDR1 SGHNT, CDR2 YYREEE (reference sequence). This CDR3 spans 16 amino acids. Trimming pared 2 bases from V and 1 base from J, leaving 15 bases between.

The rearrangement uses TRBV19 and TRBJ1-1, with TRBD1 as a possible D gene (6 bases). V lost 5 bases to trimming and J lost 5 bases, with 15 bases between them. Germline values: CDR1 LNHDA, CDR2 SQIVND (reference sequence). This CDR3 comprises 14 residues. CDR3 region: CASSVTGTQTEAFF. The CDR3 region has the DNA TGTGCCAGTAGTGTAACAGGGACCCAGACTGAAGCTTTCTTT.

This chain links TRBV9 with TRBJ2-7; D not resolved. CDR3 length: 15 residues. Trimming took off 4 bases at V and 1 base at J, with 15 bases between the two ends. Germline CDR1 and CDR2: SGDLS and YYNGEE. The CDR3 sequence: CASSPNWAPSYEQYF. The CDR3 DNA follows: TGTGCCAGCAGCCCCAACTGGGCCCCGTCCTACGAGCAGTACTTC.

V gene TRBV28 combines with J gene TRBJ1-5; a possible D gene is TRBD1 (6 bases). This CDR3 region has 16 residues. Trimming pared 5 bases from V and 2 bases from J, leaving 16 bases between. Germline values: CDR1 MDHEN, CDR2 SYDVKM. CDR3 bases: TGTGCCAGCAGTCTAACAGGGAGGGTCGGCAATCAGCCCCAGCATTTT. Protein sequence: CASSLTGRVGNQPQHF.

The chain uses TRBV5-1 and TRBJ2-1, with 11 bases aligning to TRBD2. The germline CDR1 and CDR2 sequences are SGHRS and YFSETQ. CDR3 length: 15 residues. V trimming: 0 bases; J trimming: 7 bases; junction bases outside the gene matches: 3. CDR3 amino acids: CASSLVAGGPNEQFF. The CDR3 DNA reads TGCGCCAGCAGCTTGGTAGCGGGAGGGCCAAATGAGCAGTTCTTC.

This chain connects TRBV21-1 to TRBJ1-5; TRBD1 reflects the table's D call only, with no check against the DNA. TRBV21-1 constitutes a pseudogene. The CDR3 runs 16 residues. CDR3 nucleotides: TGTGCCAGCAGCAAAGGGGCCGCAACTTCTAAACAGGCCCAGCATTTT. Amino acids: CASSKGAATSKQAQHF.

The chain has TRBV4-3 and TRBJ1-4; no definite D call. The CDR3 sequence is 14 residues long. The germline CDR1 and CDR2 sequences are LGHNA and YSLEER. The V end was cut by 8 bases, the J end by 4 bases, with 14 bases between. CDR3 protein: CASGAGQLNEKLFF. In DNA form, the CDR3 reads TGCGCCAGCGGTGCGGGCCAGCTTAATGAAAAACTGTTTTTT.

The chain joins TRBV7-5 to TRBJ2-7; TRBD1, the D gene given by the table, was not confirmed from the DNA. TRBV7-5 is classified as a pseudogene. The CDR3 spans 14 residues. This chain's CDR3 is CVRSRTGALGEQYF. The CDR3 bases are TGTGTCAGAAGTCGGACAGGGGCGTTGGGGGAGCAGTACTTC.

A few counts support this clone. This chain links TRBV6-1 with TRBJ1-5, with unresolved D. The germline V gene encodes CDR1 MNHNS and CDR2 SASEGT. The CDR3 covers 16 residues. Deletions cut 4 bases from V and 6 bases from J, with 19 bases between. The chain's CDR3 is CASSGDVGGSRQPQHF. CDR3 in DNA: TGTGCCAGCAGTGGAGACGTGGGAGGGAGTCGTCAGCCCCAGCATTTT.

This clone has a single count. CDR3 sequence: CASSHPGLKGPADTQYF. The CDR3 DNA sequence: TGTGCCAGCAGCCATCCGGGGTTGAAGGGCCCTGCAGATACGCAGTATTTT. The chain employs TRBV5-6 and TRBJ2-3; TRBD2 is a possible D gene (5 bases). Germline CDR1 SGHDT, CDR2 YYEEEE. This CDR3 region has 17 residues. The ends were cut back, 4 bases at V and 4 bases at J, with 22 bases in the middle.

The J gene is TRBJ2-1, the V gene TRBV18; 9 bases are shared with TRBD1. In germline, CDR1 is KGHSH, CDR2 LQKENI. The V and J ends lost 2 bases and 3 bases, in that order; junction bases with no gene match: 2. The CDR3 spans 15 residues. In nucleotides, the CDR3 is TGTGCCAGCTCACCAGGGACAGGGCTCTACAATGAGCAGTTCTTC. Residues: CASSPGTGLYNEQFF.

The chain employs TRBV28 and TRBJ1-1; the match to TRBD1 covers 7 bases. The V and J ends lost 3 bases and 2 bases, in that order; junction bases with no gene match: 6. Germline V lookup: CDR1 MDHEN, CDR2 SYDVKM. There are 15 residues in the CDR3. As DNA, the CDR3 is TGTGCCAGCAGTTTGAGGGGGCCAGCCAACACTGAAGCTTTCTTT. Its protein product is CASSLRGPANTEAFF.

The V and J genes are TRBV18 and TRBJ1-1, with D tentatively TRBD1 (6 bases). The germline V and J ends were trimmed by 0 bases and 5 bases, with 16 bases remaining between them. CDR3 size: 16 residues. Germline assignment: CDR1 KGHSH and CDR2 LQKENI. The CDR3 coding sequence is TGTGCCAGCTCACCACCGGTTCGGGGGGCTGGGACTGAAGCTTTCTTT. Protein product: CASSPPVRGAGTEAFF. The whole variable domain, filled in from reference TRBV18 and TRBJ1-1, reads NAGVMQNPRHLVRRRGQEARLRCSPMKGHSHVYWYRQLPEEGLKFMVYLQKENIIDESGMPKERFSAEFPKEGPSILRIQQVVRGDSAAYFCASSPPVRGAGTEAFFGQGTRLTVV.

The chain has TRBV4-3 and TRBJ1-4; D call uncertain. Germline CDR1 reads LGHNA; CDR2 reads YSLEER. The CDR3 is 15 amino acids. The germline V and J ends were trimmed by 2 bases and 5 bases, with 12 bases remaining between them. The CDR3, as DNA: TGCGCCAGCAGCCAAACCCAAACTAGAAATGAAAAACTGTTTTTT. It encodes CASSQTQTRNEKLFF.

This clone was seen once. This chain connects TRBV5-6 to TRBJ2-2; TRBD2 matches 10 bases. Per germline, CDR1 SGHDT and CDR2 YYEEEE. The CDR3 is 15 residues long. Losses at the gene ends were 3 bases for V and 6 bases for J; bases not matched to a gene: 5. Written as DNA, the CDR3 is TGTGCCAGCAGCTGGAGCGGGAGGGCCGCCGGGGAGCTGTTTTTT. This translates into CASSWSGRAAGELFF.

The chain combines TRBV7-3 with TRBJ2-1; D perhaps matches TRBD2 (6 bases). CDR1 SGHTA and CDR2 FQGTGA come from the germline V gene. V gave up 2 bases and J gave up 2 bases, with 13 bases separating them. This CDR3 contains 16 residues. The CDR3 DNA reads as TGTGCCAGCAGCTTACCCGGTGGCGGGACCTACAATGAGCAGTTCTTC. This translates into CASSLPGGGTYNEQFF.

This chain connects TRBV5-1 to TRBJ2-7; 7 bases fit TRBD2. CDR1 is SGHRS and CDR2 is YFSETQ in the germline V gene. The CDR3 is 15 residues long. V shed 1 base, J shed 5 bases, and the junction held 9 bases outside the gene matches. CDR3 region: CASSLLAGVADEQYF. The DNA for the CDR3 is TGCGCCAGCAGCTTGCTGGCGGGAGTCGCCGACGAGCAGTACTTC.

The table lists this clone with a count of one. The rearrangement uses TRBV5-6 and TRBJ2-5; 8 bases fit TRBD1. This CDR3 has 14 residues. V lost 1 base and J lost 4; bases outside the gene matches: 3. The germline V gene encodes CDR1 SGHDT and CDR2 YYEEEE. The CDR3 sequence: CASSLYTGGETQYF. CDR3 nucleotides: TGTGCCAGCAGCTTGTACACAGGGGGAGAGACCCAGTACTTC.

In DNA, the CDR3 is TGTGCCAGTAGTGCCGCTCTCGTGAACACTGAAGCTTTCTTT. Protein product: CASSAALVNTEAFF. The rearrangement links TRBV19 to TRBJ1-1, with D unclear. The V gene lost 5 bases and the J gene lost 0 bases, with 10 bases spanning the gap. Germline loops: CDR1 LNHDA, CDR2 SQIVND (reference sequence). The CDR3 extends over 14 amino acids.

The chain joins TRBV7-9 to TRBJ2-1, with D perhaps TRBD1 (6 bases). The CDR3 totals 13 residues. Trimming removed 6 bases at V and 8 bases at J, with 14 bases between. The V gene's germline CDR1 is SEHNR and CDR2 FQNEAQ (reference sequence). DNA for the CDR3: TGTGCCAGCAGGACAGGATCGTGGGATGAGCAGTTCTTC. Translating it yields CASRTGSWDEQFF. Filled out from reference TRBV7-9 and TRBJ2-1, the complete variable domain reads DTGVSQNPRHKITKRGQNVTFRCDPISEHNRLYWYRQTLGQGPEFLTYFQNEAQLEKSRLLSDRFSAERPKGSFSTLEIQRTEQGDSAMYLCASRTGSWDEQFFGPGTRLTVL.

The rearrangement uses TRBV7-9 and TRBJ1-2; TRBD1 matches 7 bases. This CDR3 is built from 15 residues. The germline V gene encodes CDR1 SEHNR and CDR2 FQNEAQ (reference sequence). V trimming: 2 bases; J trimming: 0 bases; junction bases outside the gene matches: 3. CDR3 sequence: CASSLRDRSNYGYTF. The DNA for the CDR3 is TGTGCCAGCAGCTTACGGGACAGATCTAACTATGGCTACACCTTC.